This TCR beta chain was observed in a study of graft-versus-host responses after intestinal transplantation. Turning to the study itself: Recipients underwent multivisceral, liver-intestinal, or isolated intestinal transplants. Anti-thymocyte globulin induction, then tacrolimus and steroids for around 3 years, went to all recipients.

The CDR3 consists of 12 residues. Notes on this clone: Its antigen is still unknown.

Broader study findings: GvH clonotypes were identified within recipient marrow, with a subset emerging first in ileum or blood. Allografts of patients with graft-donor T cell macrochimerism showed high graft-versus-host to host-versus-graft clone ratios.

This table comes from immunoSEQ multiplex PCR, and its TCRdb copy is limited to in-frame clones, with some not included. The table lists about 12,000 clones, about four fifths of them singletons, with roughly 50% in the top ten. This rearrangement joins TRBV21-1 to TRBJ2-7; the D segment call TRBD2 is taken from the table without a DNA check. TRBV21-1 is designated a pseudogene. The sequence was collected from a human patient who received an intestinal transplant, so some T cells may come from the graft donor. Here the sequenced sample was PBMCs, taken 120 to 130 days after transplant. In DNA, the CDR3 is TGTGCCAGCACTAGCGGGAGAAACGAGCAGTACTTC. It yields the protein CASTSGRNEQYF.